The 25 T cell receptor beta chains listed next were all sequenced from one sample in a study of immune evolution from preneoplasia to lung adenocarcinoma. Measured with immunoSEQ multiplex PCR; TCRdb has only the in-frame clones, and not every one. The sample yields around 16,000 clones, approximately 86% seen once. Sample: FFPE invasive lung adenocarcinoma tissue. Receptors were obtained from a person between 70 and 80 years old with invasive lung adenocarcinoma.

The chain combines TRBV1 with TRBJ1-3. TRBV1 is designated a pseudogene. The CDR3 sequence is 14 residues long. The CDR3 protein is CTSTPNPSGNTIYF. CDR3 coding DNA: TGCACCAGCACCCCGAACCCCTCTGGAAACACCATATATTTT.

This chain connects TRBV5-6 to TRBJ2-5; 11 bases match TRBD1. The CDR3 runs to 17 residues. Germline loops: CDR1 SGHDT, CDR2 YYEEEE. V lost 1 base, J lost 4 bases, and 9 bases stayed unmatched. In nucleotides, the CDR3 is TGTGCCAGCAGCTTGCCAGCGGGACAGGGGGTAAGAGAGACCCAGTACTTC. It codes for CASSLPAGQGVRETQYF.

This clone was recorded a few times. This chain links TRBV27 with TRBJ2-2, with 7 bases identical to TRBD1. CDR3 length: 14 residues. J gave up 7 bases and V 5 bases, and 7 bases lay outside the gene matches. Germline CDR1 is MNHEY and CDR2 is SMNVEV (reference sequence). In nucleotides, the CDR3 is TGTGCCAGCAGTCCCCCGACAGGGTTCGGGGAGCTGTTTTTT. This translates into CASSPPTGFGELFF.

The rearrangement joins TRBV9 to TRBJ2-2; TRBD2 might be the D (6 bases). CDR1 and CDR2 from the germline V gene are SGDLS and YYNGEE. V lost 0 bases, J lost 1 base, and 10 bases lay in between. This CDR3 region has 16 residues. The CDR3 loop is CASSVDWRGNTGELFF. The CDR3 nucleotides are TGTGCCAGCAGCGTAGATTGGAGGGGGAACACCGGGGAGCTGTTTTTT.

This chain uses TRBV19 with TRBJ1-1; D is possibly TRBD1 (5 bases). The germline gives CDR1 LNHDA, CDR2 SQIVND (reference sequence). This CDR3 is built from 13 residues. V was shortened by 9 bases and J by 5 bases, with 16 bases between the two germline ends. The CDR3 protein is CASWERGWTEAFF. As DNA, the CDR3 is TGTGCCAGCTGGGAGAGGGGATGGACTGAAGCTTTCTTT.

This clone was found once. The CDR3 sequence: CASSEVTGAEQYF. The CDR3, as DNA: TGCGCCAGCAGTGAGGTAACAGGGGCCGAGCAGTACTTC. This chain joins TRBV10-1 and TRBJ2-7; 7 positions agree with TRBD1. Germline assignment: CDR1 WNHNN and CDR2 SYGVQD (reference sequence). Unmatched junction bases numbered 4, after V lost 2 bases and J lost 6 bases. The CDR3 consists of 13 residues.

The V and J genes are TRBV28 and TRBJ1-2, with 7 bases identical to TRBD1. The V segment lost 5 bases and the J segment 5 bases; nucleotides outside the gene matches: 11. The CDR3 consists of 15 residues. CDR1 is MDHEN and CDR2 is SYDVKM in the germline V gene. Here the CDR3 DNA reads TGTGCCAGCAGTCCTCCCGGGACAGACTTTTATGGCTACACCTTC. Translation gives CASSPPGTDFYGYTF.

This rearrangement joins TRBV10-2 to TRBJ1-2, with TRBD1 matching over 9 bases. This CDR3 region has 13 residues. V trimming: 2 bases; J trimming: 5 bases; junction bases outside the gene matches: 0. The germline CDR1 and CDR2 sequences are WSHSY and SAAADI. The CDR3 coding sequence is TGCGCCAGCAGTGAGGACAGGGGGTATGGCTACACCTTC. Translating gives CASSEDRGYGYTF.

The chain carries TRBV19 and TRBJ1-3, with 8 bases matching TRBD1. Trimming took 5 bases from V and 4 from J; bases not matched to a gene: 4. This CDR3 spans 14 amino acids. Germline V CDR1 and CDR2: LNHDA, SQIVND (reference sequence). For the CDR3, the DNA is TGTGCCAGTAGTTCTCAGGGGGCCGGAAACACCATATATTTT. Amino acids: CASSSQGAGNTIYF.

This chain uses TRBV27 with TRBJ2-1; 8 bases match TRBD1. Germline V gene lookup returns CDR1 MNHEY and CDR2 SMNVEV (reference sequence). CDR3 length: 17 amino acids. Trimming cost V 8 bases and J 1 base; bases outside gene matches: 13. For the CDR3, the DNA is TGTGCCAGCGGACGAGTTCCAGGGGGCAGTTCCTACAATGAGCAGTTCTTC. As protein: CASGRVPGGSSYNEQFF.

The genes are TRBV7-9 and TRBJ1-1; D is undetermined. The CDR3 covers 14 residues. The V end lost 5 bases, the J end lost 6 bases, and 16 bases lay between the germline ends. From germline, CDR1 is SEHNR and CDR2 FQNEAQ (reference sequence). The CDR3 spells CASSPFPSGAEAFF. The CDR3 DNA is TGTGCCAGCAGCCCCTTCCCCTCGGGAGCTGAAGCTTTCTTT.

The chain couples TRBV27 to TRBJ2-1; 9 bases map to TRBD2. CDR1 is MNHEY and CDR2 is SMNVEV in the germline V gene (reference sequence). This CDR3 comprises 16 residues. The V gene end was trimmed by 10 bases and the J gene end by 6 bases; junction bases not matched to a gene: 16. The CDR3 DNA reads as TGTGCCACCCACCCGTCCGGGCTAGCGGGATTCAATGAGCAGTTCTTC. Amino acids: CATHPSGLAGFNEQFF.

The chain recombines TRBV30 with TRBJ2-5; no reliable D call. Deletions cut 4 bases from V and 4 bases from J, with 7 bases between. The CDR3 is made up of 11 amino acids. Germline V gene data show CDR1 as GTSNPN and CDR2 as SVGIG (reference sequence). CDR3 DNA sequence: TGTGCCTGGACCTTCCTAGAGACCCAGTACTTC. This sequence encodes CAWTFLETQYF.

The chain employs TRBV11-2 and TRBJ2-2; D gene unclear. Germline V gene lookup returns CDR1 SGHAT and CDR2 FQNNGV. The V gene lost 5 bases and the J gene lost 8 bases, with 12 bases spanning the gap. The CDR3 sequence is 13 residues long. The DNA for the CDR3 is TGTGCCAGCAGCGCCTCTAGGCAGGGGGAGCTGTTTTTT. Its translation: CASSASRQGELFF.

The CDR3 nucleotides are TGTGCCAGCAGCTTAACAGGGAGTGGGCCCCAGCATTTT. Translated: CASSLTGSGPQHF. This sequence joins TRBV7-2 and TRBJ1-5; D might be TRBD1 (6 bases). V lost 2 bases and J lost 9, with 11 bases in between. CDR3 size: 13 residues. The germline CDR1 and CDR2 sequences are SGHTA and FQGNSA.

As DNA, the CDR3 is TGTGCCAGCAGTTTGAGAGGGAAGGCCTACGAGCAGTACTTC. Translating it yields CASSLRGKAYEQYF. This chain joins TRBV27 and TRBJ2-7, with D maybe TRBD2 (5 bases). CDR1 MNHEY and CDR2 SMNVEV come from the germline V gene (reference sequence). Trimming stripped 3 bases from V and 2 bases from J, with 11 bases between. There are 14 residues in the CDR3.

In nucleotides, the CDR3 is TGTGCCAGCAGCAGGACAGCGGTTCTATCCTATGGCTACACCTTC. Translation gives CASSRTAVLSYGYTF. This chain uses TRBV5-8 with TRBJ1-2; a weak D match, TRBD1 (6 bases). Germline-derived CDR1 and CDR2 are SGHTS and YDEGEE. V dropped 4 bases and J dropped 4 bases, with 17 bases sitting between them. The CDR3 is made up of 15 amino acids. The full variable domain, rest sourced from reference TRBV5-8 and TRBJ1-2, is EAGVTQSPTHLIKTRGQQATLRCSPISGHTSVYWYQQALGLGLQFLLWYDEGEERNRGNFPPRFSGRQFPNYSSELNVNALELEDSALYLCASSRTAVLSYGYTFGSGTRLTVV.

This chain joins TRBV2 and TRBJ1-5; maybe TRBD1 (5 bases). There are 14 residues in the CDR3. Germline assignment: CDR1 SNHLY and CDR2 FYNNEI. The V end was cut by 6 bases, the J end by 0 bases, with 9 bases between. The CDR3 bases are TGTGCCAGCAGAAAGGGGAGTAGCAATCAGCCCCAGCATTTT. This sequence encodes CASRKGSSNQPQHF.

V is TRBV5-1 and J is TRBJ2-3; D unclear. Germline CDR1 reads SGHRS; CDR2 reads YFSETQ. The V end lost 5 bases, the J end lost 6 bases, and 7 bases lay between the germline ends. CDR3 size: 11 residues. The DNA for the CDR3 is TGCGCCAGCAGTGAAGGTGATACGCAGTATTTT. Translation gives CASSEGDTQYF.

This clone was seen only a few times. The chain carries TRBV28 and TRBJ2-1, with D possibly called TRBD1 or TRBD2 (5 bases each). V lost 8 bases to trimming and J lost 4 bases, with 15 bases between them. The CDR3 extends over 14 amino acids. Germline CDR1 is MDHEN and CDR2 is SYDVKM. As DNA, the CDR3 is TGTGCCAGCCTCACAGAATGGGGGTACAATGAGCAGTTCTTC. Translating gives CASLTEWGYNEQFF.

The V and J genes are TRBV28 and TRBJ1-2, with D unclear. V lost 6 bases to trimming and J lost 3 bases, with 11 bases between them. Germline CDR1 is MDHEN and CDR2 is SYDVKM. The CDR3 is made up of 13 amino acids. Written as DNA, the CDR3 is TGTGCCAGCAGCCCAACGACCCACTATGGCTACACCTTC. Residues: CASSPTTHYGYTF.

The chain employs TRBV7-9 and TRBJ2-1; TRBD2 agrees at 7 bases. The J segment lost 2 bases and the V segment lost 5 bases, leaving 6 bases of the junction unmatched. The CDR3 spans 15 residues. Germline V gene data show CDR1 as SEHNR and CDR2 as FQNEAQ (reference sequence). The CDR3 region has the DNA TGTGCCAGCAGCCCCCCGGGGGGTGCCTACAATGAGCAGTTCTTC. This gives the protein CASSPPGGAYNEQFF.

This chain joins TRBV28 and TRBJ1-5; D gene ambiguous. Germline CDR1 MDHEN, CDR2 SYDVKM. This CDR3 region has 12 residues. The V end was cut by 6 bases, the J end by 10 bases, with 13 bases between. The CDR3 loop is CASRVGSTPQHF. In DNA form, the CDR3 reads TGTGCCAGCAGGGTTGGTTCAACCCCCCAGCATTTT.

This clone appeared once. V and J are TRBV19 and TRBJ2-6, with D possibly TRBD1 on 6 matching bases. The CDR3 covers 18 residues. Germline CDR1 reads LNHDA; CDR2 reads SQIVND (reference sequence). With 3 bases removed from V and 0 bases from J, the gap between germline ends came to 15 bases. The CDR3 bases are TGTGCCAGTAGTATTCGCGGACAGTTGAACTCTGGGGCCAACGTCCTGACTTTC. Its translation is CASSIRGQLNSGANVLTF.

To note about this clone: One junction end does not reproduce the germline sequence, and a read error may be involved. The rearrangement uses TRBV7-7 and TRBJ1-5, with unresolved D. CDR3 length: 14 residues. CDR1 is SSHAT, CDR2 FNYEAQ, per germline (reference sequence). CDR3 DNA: TGTGCTAGCAGCCGACGGGAAGCCTATCAGCCCCAGCATTTT. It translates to CASSRREAYQPQHF. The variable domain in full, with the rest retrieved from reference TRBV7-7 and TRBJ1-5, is GAGVSQSPRYKVTKRGQDVTLRCDPISSHATLYWYQQALGQGPEFLTYFNYEAQPDKSGLPSDRFSAERPEGSISTLTIQRTEQRDSAMYRCASSRREAYQPQHFGDGTRLSIL.